This T cell receptor (beta chain) was observed in a study of shared clonotypes between healthy human individuals. This CDR3 has 15 amino acids. The V and J ends lost 2 bases and 4 bases, in that order; junction bases with no gene match: 3. CDR1 and CDR2 (germline): MNHEY, SVGAGI. Data came from immunoSEQ multiplex PCR; TCRdb stores just in-frame clones and leaves some out. The table has hundreds of thousands of clones, about 74% seen once. The clonotype was recovered from a woman aged 25-40 years in good health. This chain joins TRBV6-5 and TRBJ2-1; 9 bases map to TRBD2. Material: memory CD4+ T cells sorted from blood. The sample's subset: CD45RA-negative fraction. Written as DNA, the CDR3 is TGTGCCAGCAGTTACGGCGGGAGGGGGTACAATGAGCAGTTCTTC. Encoded protein: CASSYGGRGYNEQFF.